This TCR beta chain comes out of a study of graft-versus-host responses after intestinal transplantation. As for the study in general: After anti-thymocyte globulin induction, recipients took tacrolimus and steroids for 2 to 3 years.

Study-wide results and caveats: Recipient marrow held GvH clones, some first seen in ileum or blood.

Clones were sequenced by immunoSEQ multiplex PCR, and TCRdb holds only the in-frame ones, with some missing. In the table there are 4,000 or so clones, less than 30% of which are singletons. V lost 0 bases and J 10 bases, leaving 8 bases between the germline ends. Germline lookup yields CDR1 MNHNY and CDR2 SVGAGI (reference sequence). This CDR3 has 12 residues. This clonotype was obtained from a human patient who was an organ donor for intestinal transplantation. The chain is built from TRBV6-6 and TRBJ2-3, with D tentatively TRBD2 (6 bases). The starting material was alloreactive CD4+ T cells from a mixed lymphocyte reaction culture, obtained before transplantation. Indicated subset: CFSE-low proliferating T cells sorted from roughly six-day pre-transplant mixed lymphocyte reaction (GvH or HvG direction). In DNA form, the CDR3 reads TGTGCCAGCAGTTACTCTGGCGGGGCGCAGTATTTT. This sequence encodes CASSYSGGAQYF.